The rows below give T cell receptor beta chains drawn from one sample of a study of blood T cell repertoires in COVID-19. Sequencing was performed with immunoSEQ multiplex PCR; in TCRdb, only in-frame clones are kept and a portion is missing. The sample holds a few hundred thousand clones, about nine tenths seen once. Sequenced input: peripheral blood. The receptor set was obtained from a woman aged 25 to 39 with active or convalescent COVID-19. CDR3s include the opening cysteine and the closing phenylalanine or tryptophan. Each record gives: V gene, J gene, clone size, CDR3 length, D gene, CDR3 DNA, CDR3 protein. A D gene is named only where the DNA matches it firmly. Not all rows give a size; the values are once, few, many and, for expanded clones, a class.

>TRBV10-1|TRBJ2-7|.|14|.
TGCGCCAGCAGTGAGTCGGGGCAGTCTTACGAGCAGTACTTC
CASSESGQSYEQYF
>TRBV11-1|TRBJ2-3|.|15|TRBD1
TGTGCCAGCAGCTTCTCGGGACAGGGACCAGATACGCAGTATTTT
CASSFSGQGPDTQYF
>TRBV6-5|TRBJ2-7|.|15|.
TGTGCCAGCAAATTAAACAGGGATTTGGGCTACGAGCAGTACTTC
CASKLNRDLGYEQYF
>TRBV6-2/TRBV6-3|TRBJ2-3|.|18|TRBD2
TGTGCCAGCAGTTACTCGCTGCTAGCGGGGATTTATACAGATACGCAGTATTTT
CASSYSLLAGIYTDTQYF
>TRBV7-2|TRBJ1-5|.|15|.
TGTGCCAGCAGCTTCGTAGAGGGTATGAATCAGCCCCAGCATTTT
CASSFVEGMNQPQHF
>TRBV3-1/TRBV3-2|TRBJ2-1|.|15|TRBD2
TGTGCCAGCAGCCCTGGACTAGCGGAATACAATGAGCAGTTCTTC
CASSPGLAEYNEQFF
>TRBV30|TRBJ1-3|.|13|.
TGTGCCTGGTCCGTTTACTCTGGAAACACCATATATTTT
CAWSVYSGNTIYF
>TRBV29-1|TRBJ1-1|.|13|.
TGCAGCGTTCAGCCGGGGATGAACACTGAAGCTTTCTTT
CSVQPGMNTEAFF
>TRBV6-2/TRBV6-3|TRBJ1-3|once|16|.
TGTGCCAGCAGTTACGGCAGGATCTCTACTGGAAACACCATATATTTT
CASSYGRISTGNTIYF
>TRBV3-1/TRBV3-2|TRBJ2-7|.|17|TRBD2
TGTGCCAGCAGCCAAGGAGCGGGTAGCGGGGGGAACTACGAGCAGTACTTC
CASSQGAGSGGNYEQYF
>TRBV7-2|TRBJ2-7|.|12|.
TGTGCCAGCACTACCCCTAGTCGCGAGCAGTACTTC
CASTTPSREQYF
>TRBV11-2|TRBJ1-1|.|14|TRBD1
TGTGCCAGCAGCTCAACAGGGGGCTCTACTGAAGCTTTCTTT
CASSSTGGSTEAFF
>TRBV6-5|TRBJ1-2|.|13|.
TGTGCCAGCAGTTACATCGGGTCATATGGCTACACCTTC
CASSYIGSYGYTF
>TRBV5-6|TRBJ1-3|once|14|.
TGTGCCAGCAGCTTCGTGGCCTTGGGAGGCACCATATATTTT
CASSFVALGGTIYF
>TRBV28|TRBJ1-2|.|14|.
TGTGCCAGCAGTCCTTGGAGCGGGCTGTATAGCTACACCTTC
CASSPWSGLYSYTF
>TRBV3-1/TRBV3-2|TRBJ1-2|.|15|TRBD1
TGTGCCAGCAGCCAAAGGGTCGGGACAGGGGATGGCTACACCTTC
CASSQRVGTGDGYTF
>TRBV5-6|TRBJ1-6|.|14|TRBD1
TGTGCCAGCAGCTTGGCGGGACAGGGGTCACCCCTCCACTTT
CASSLAGQGSPLHF
>TRBV10-1|TRBJ2-7|.|13|.
TGCGCCAGCAGTGAAAGTCGGACAGACGAGCAGTACTTC
CASSESRTDEQYF
>TRBV7-2|TRBJ1-2|.|15|TRBD1
TGTGCCAGCATCCGGGACAGGGACTCTAACTATGGCTACACCTTC
CASIRDRDSNYGYTF
>TRBV3-1/TRBV3-2|TRBJ2-1|.|17|TRBD2
TGTGCCAGCAGCCAACGTGGGAGGGGCCGACCTTACAATGAGCAGTTCTTC
CASSQRGRGRPYNEQFF
>TRBV7-2|TRBJ2-1|.|15|TRBD2
TGTGCCAGCAGCTCCGGGACTAGCGGTTACAATGAGCAGTTCTTC
CASSSGTSGYNEQFF
>TRBV6-2/TRBV6-3|TRBJ1-5|.|18|.
TGTGCCAGCAGTCACCTACCGGGACACTCAAATAGCAATCAGCCCCAGCATTTT
CASSHLPGHSNSNQPQHF
>TRBV18|TRBJ2-5|.|15|TRBD2
TGTGCCAGCTCAGATAGCGGGGGGTCTCAAGAGACCCAGTACTTC
CASSDSGGSQETQYF
>TRBV7-2|TRBJ1-2|.|15|TRBD1
TGTGCCAGCAGCTTAGAACAGGGGGAGAGCTATGGCTACACCTTC
CASSLEQGESYGYTF
>TRBV4-2|TRBJ1-2|.|15|TRBD1
TGTGCCAGCAGCCAAGAGCGGGACAGCACCTATGGCTACACCTTC
CASSQERDSTYGYTF
>TRBV19|TRBJ1-2|once|15|TRBD1
TGTGCCAGTAGTACCACCGGGACAGGATCGGGTGGCTACACCTTC
CASSTTGTGSGGYTF
>TRBV6-4|TRBJ1-1|.|15|.
TGTGCCAGCAGGCCAGGCGGGAACAGGAACACTGAAGCTTTCTTT
CASRPGGNRNTEAFF
>TRBV6-5|TRBJ1-4|.|14|.
TGTGCCAGCAGGTCGACTCGGGTATTAGAAAAACTGTTTTTT
CASRSTRVLEKLFF
>TRBV7-3|TRBJ2-1|.|16|TRBD2
TGTGCCAGCAGCTTCCTCCCGGGGGGGCCCGACAATGAGCAGTTCTTC
CASSFLPGGPDNEQFF
>TRBV5-6|TRBJ2-7|.|13|.
TGTGCCAGCAGCCCGGGAGCGGTCGAGGAGCAGTACTTC
CASSPGAVEEQYF